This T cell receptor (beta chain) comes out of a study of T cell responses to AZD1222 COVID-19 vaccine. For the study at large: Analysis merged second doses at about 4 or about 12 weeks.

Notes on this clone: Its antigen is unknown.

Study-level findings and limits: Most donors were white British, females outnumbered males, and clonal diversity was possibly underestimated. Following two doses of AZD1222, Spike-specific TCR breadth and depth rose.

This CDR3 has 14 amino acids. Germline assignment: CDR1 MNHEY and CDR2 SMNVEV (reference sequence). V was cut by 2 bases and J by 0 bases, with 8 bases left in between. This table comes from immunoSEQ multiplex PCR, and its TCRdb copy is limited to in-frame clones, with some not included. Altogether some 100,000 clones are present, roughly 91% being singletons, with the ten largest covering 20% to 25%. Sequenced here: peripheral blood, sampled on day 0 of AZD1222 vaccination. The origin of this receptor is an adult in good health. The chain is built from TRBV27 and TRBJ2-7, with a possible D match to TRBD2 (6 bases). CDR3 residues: CASSLAGSSYEQYF. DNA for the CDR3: TGTGCCAGCAGTTTAGCGGGGAGCTCCTACGAGCAGTACTTC.